The rows below give T cell receptor beta chains drawn from one sample of a study of blood T cell repertoires in COVID-19. Data came from immunoSEQ multiplex PCR; TCRdb stores just in-frame clones and leaves some out. The table shows 120,000 to 150,000 clones, with around nine tenths occurring only once. Sequencing used peripheral blood. Receptors were obtained from a human donor in a cohort sampled during active COVID-19. Both conserved end residues are part of each CDR3. D genes are given only for firm matches. Clone size is given for some rows only: seen once, a few or many times, or a class if the clone is expanded.

TRBJ2-3 | TRBV7-3 | - | - | CASSQSQGYTQYF | TGTGCCAGCAGCCAGTCACAGGGTTATACGCAGTATTTT
TRBJ2-1 | TRBV5-1 | TRBD1 | - | CASSLSGQGAYNEQFF | TGCGCCAGCAGCTTGTCGGGACAGGGGGCCTACAATGAGCAGTTCTTC
TRBJ2-1 | TRBV21-1 | - | once | CASSKSLAETHNEQFF | TGTGCCAGCAGCAAATCACTAGCGGAGACCCACAATGAGCAGTTCTTC
TRBJ1-1 | TRBV4-1 | TRBD1 | - | CASSQDAGGTEAFF | TGCGCCAGCAGCCAAGATGCAGGGGGCACTGAAGCTTTCTTT
TRBJ1-4 | TRBV15 | - | once | CATSYSTEKLFF | TGTGCCACCAGCTACAGTACTGAAAAACTGTTTTTT
TRBJ2-5 | TRBV7-2 | TRBD2 | - | CASSLVGTSVQETQYF | TGTGCCAGCAGCTTAGTTGGGACTAGCGTCCAAGAGACCCAGTACTTC
TRBJ2-3 | TRBV19 | TRBD2 | once | CASSTSGLSTDTQYF | TGTGCCAGTAGTACTAGCGGCCTAAGCACAGATACGCAGTATTTT
TRBJ1-1 | TRBV19 | TRBD1 | - | CASSTSGGRTEAFF | TGTGCCAGTAGTACCTCAGGGGGCAGAACTGAAGCTTTCTTT
TRBJ2-1 | TRBV30 | - | once | CAGDQISGYNEQFF | TGTGCCGGGGACCAAATTAGCGGATACAATGAGCAGTTCTTC
TRBJ2-3 | TRBV7-9 | TRBD1 | - | CASSRDRGYTDTQYF | TGTGCCAGCAGCCGGGACAGGGGCTACACAGATACGCAGTATTTT
TRBJ1-1 | TRBV6-5 | TRBD1 | - | CASSRPGQGNTEAFF | TGTGCCAGCAGTCGTCCGGGACAGGGGAACACTGAAGCTTTCTTT
TRBJ1-3 | TRBV27 | - | - | CASSLKTGNTIYF | TGTGCCAGCAGTTTAAAGACCGGGAACACCATATATTTT
TRBJ1-1 | TRBV19 | - | - | CASSTSANTEAFF | TGTGCCAGTAGCACAAGTGCGAACACTGAAGCTTTCTTT
TRBJ1-3 | TRBV6-6 | - | - | CASSFGQAGGNTIYF | TGTGCCAGCAGTTTTGGACAAGCGGGAGGAAACACCATATATTTT
TRBJ1-6 | TRBV3-1/TRBV3-2 | - | - | CASSQEGGDSPLHF | TGTGCCAGCAGCCAAGAGGGGGGTGATTCACCCCTCCACTTT
TRBJ2-1 | TRBV10-3 | TRBD2 | - | CAISQREGHNEQFF | TGTGCCATCAGCCAGCGGGAGGGACATAATGAGCAGTTCTTC
TRBJ2-7 | TRBV7-2 | TRBD2 | - | CASSQGWTSGSMYEQYF | TGTGCCAGCAGCCAGGGTTGGACTAGCGGGAGTATGTACGAGCAGTACTTC
TRBJ1-1 | TRBV12-5 | - | - | CASGLVLGSGATEAFF | TGTGCTAGTGGTTTGGTACTCGGGTCTGGCGCCACTGAAGCTTTCTTT
TRBJ1-2 | TRBV6-1 | TRBD1 | - | CASSEFPGQGRVDGYTF | TGTGCCAGCAGTGAATTCCCGGGACAGGGTAGGGTGGATGGCTACACCTTC
TRBJ1-5 | TRBV28 | TRBD1 | - | CASSFTGARNQPQHF | TGTGCCAGCAGTTTTACAGGGGCTCGCAATCAGCCCCAGCATTTT
TRBJ1-2 | TRBV7-8 | - | - | CASSLGAGLSLGYTF | TGTGCCAGCAGCTTAGGGGCAGGCCTGAGCTTGGGCTACACCTTC
TRBJ1-1 | TRBV18 | - | - | CASSRGSMNTEAFF | TGTGCCAGCTCACGGGGCAGCATGAACACTGAAGCTTTCTTT
TRBJ2-4 | TRBV9 | - | - | CASSVGPTGRRENIQYF | TGTGCCAGCAGCGTAGGACCGACAGGGAGGCGAGAAAACATTCAGTACTTC
TRBJ2-1 | TRBV11-3 | TRBD2 | - | CASSSSGGAGVNEQFF | TGTGCCAGCAGCTCTAGCGGGGGGGCCGGGGTGAATGAGCAGTTCTTC
TRBJ2-2 | TRBV4-3 | TRBD2 | - | CASSQSASGRSFNTGELFF | TGCGCCAGCAGCCAATCGGCTAGCGGGAGGAGTTTCAACACCGGGGAGCTGTTTTTT
TRBJ2-7 | TRBV5-1 | TRBD1 | - | CASSSDRGPSYEQYF | TGCGCCAGCAGCTCGGACAGGGGCCCATCCTACGAGCAGTACTTC
TRBJ1-2 | TRBV5-4 | TRBD1 | - | CASSSGTGYYGYTF | TGTGCCAGCAGCTCGGGGACAGGATACTATGGCTACACCTTC
TRBJ1-5 | TRBV6-1 | TRBD1 | few | CASSEAGRGWDQPQHF | TGTGCCAGCAGTGAAGCGGGCAGGGGGTGGGATCAGCCCCAGCATTTT
TRBJ2-7 | TRBV2 | TRBD2 | - | CASSYHLLTSGSYEQYF | TGTGCCAGCAGCTATCACCTACTAACTAGCGGCTCCTACGAGCAGTACTTC
TRBJ2-7 | TRBV7-3 | - | - | CASSLGEDREQYF | TGTGCCAGCAGCTTAGGTGAGGATCGGGAGCAGTACTTC
TRBJ2-7 | TRBV28 | - | - | CASSPQQSSYEQYF | TGTGCCAGCAGTCCCCAACAGAGCTCCTACGAGCAGTACTTC
TRBJ2-5 | TRBV28 | TRBD2 | - | CASRAPGLAGGRQTQYF | TGTGCCAGCAGGGCACCGGGACTAGCGGGAGGGCGGCAGACCCAGTACTTC
TRBJ2-7 | TRBV4-1 | TRBD2 | many | CASSRVAGEGYEQYF | TGCGCCAGCAGCCGAGTAGCGGGAGAGGGATACGAGCAGTACTTC
TRBJ1-6 | TRBV6-5 | TRBD1 | - | CASMTGGRGSPLHF | TGTGCCAGCATGACAGGGGGACGGGGTTCACCCCTCCACTTT
TRBJ2-3 | TRBV5-5 | TRBD2 | - | CASKPFTGLGTDTQYF | TGTGCCAGCAAACCCTTCACGGGACTAGGAACAGATACGCAGTATTTT
TRBJ2-7 | TRBV6-2/TRBV6-3 | - | - | CASSSTVYEQYF | TGTGCCAGCAGCTCGACAGTTTACGAGCAGTACTTC
TRBJ1-1 | TRBV7-2 | TRBD1 | once | CASRPSGQGMNTEAFF | TGTGCCAGCAGACCTAGCGGACAGGGCATGAACACTGAAGCTTTCTTT
TRBJ2-7 | TRBV11-2 | - | - | CASSFLQGSGEQYF | TGTGCCAGCAGCTTTTTGCAGGGGTCAGGCGAGCAGTACTTC
TRBJ2-7 | TRBV18 | TRBD1 | - | CASSDSGQTPYEQYF | TGTGCCAGCTCAGACTCGGGACAGACCCCCTACGAGCAGTACTTC
TRBJ2-7 | TRBV28 | TRBD2 | - | CASSPTSGRAPIEQYF | TGTGCCAGCAGCCCCACTAGCGGGAGGGCCCCCATCGAGCAGTACTTC
TRBJ1-2 | TRBV4-2 | - | - | CASSQDLSTDTTNYGYTF | TGTGCCAGCAGCCAAGATCTATCCACCGATACTACTAACTATGGCTACACCTTC
TRBJ1-1 | TRBV30 | - | - | CARSGNTEAFF | TGTGCCCGATCAGGGAACACTGAAGCTTTCTTT
TRBJ2-7 | TRBV19 | TRBD1 | - | CASSANRDSSYEQYF | TGTGCCAGTAGTGCCAATCGGGACAGCTCCTACGAGCAGTACTTC
TRBJ2-1 | TRBV7-3 | TRBD1 | - | CASSPTANRDSGEQFF | TGTGCCAGCAGCCCAACCGCCAACCGGGACAGCGGTGAGCAGTTCTTC
TRBJ2-5 | TRBV6-2/TRBV6-3 | - | - | CASSIGETQYF | TGTGCCAGCAGCATCGGGGAGACCCAGTACTTC
TRBJ1-5 | TRBV4-3 | TRBD1 | - | CASSQAAGGQGGQPQHF | TGCGCCAGCAGCCAAGCCGCTGGCGGACAGGGTGGACAGCCCCAGCATTTT
TRBJ1-1 | TRBV29-1 | - | - | CSGWTGNTEAFF | TGCAGCGGGTGGACGGGAAACACTGAAGCTTTCTTT
TRBJ2-1 | TRBV20-1 | - | - | CSATQFNEQFF | TGCAGTGCTACCCAGTTCAATGAGCAGTTCTTC
TRBJ2-1 | TRBV6-5 | TRBD2 | - | CASGTSGTYYNEQFF | TGTGCCAGCGGAACTAGCGGGACCTATTACAATGAGCAGTTCTTC
TRBJ1-4 | TRBV18 | TRBD1 | - | CASSRPGQGNEKLFF | TGTGCCAGCTCACGTCCGGGACAGGGGAACGAAAAACTGTTTTTT
TRBJ2-5 | TRBV10-3 | - | - | CAISEGRGQETQYF | TGTGCCATCAGTGAAGGCAGGGGACAAGAGACCCAGTACTTC
TRBJ2-1 | TRBV24-1 | TRBD2 | - | CATSDLRTSGYNEQFF | TGTGCCACCAGTGATTTACGGACTAGCGGCTACAATGAGCAGTTCTTC
TRBJ2-1 | TRBV2 | TRBD2 | - | CASSGTSNYNEQFF | TGTGCCAGCAGTGGGACTAGCAATTACAATGAGCAGTTCTTC